These 24 T cell receptor beta chains were all obtained from the same sample, sequenced in a study of cytomegalovirus exposure and HLA in healthy donors. The primer mix had 60 Vbeta and 13 Jbeta primers. Produced via immunoSEQ multiplex PCR; TCRdb's table is partial and in-frame only. The sample carries about 150,000 clones, approximately 80% recorded once. Sequenced: PBMCs. Receptors originate from a woman in her 40s in good health and CMV-seropositive.

The V and J genes are TRBV6-1 and TRBJ2-5, with 7 bases fitting TRBD2. The J call may be in error: the DNA end matches TRBJ2-7 better. This CDR3 has 15 residues. Per germline, CDR1 MNHNS and CDR2 SASEGT. CDR3 nucleotide sequence: TGTGCCAGCAGTGAAGAAAGCGGGGAAGCCTACGAGCAGTACTTC. Residues: CASSEESGEAYEQYF.

The J gene is TRBJ2-2, the V gene TRBV27, with 8 bases identical to TRBD1. Germline CDR1 reads MNHEY; CDR2 reads SMNVEV (reference sequence). The J segment lost 5 bases and the V segment lost 6 bases, leaving 8 bases of the junction unmatched. CDR3 size: 15 residues. The CDR3 DNA is TGTGCCAGCAGGTCAGGGGGCACCGGAACCGGGGAGCTGTTTTTT. It is translated as CASRSGGTGTGELFF.

This clone was counted a single time. This chain connects TRBV5-6 to TRBJ2-1; 10 nucleotides line up with TRBD1. Germline loops: CDR1 SGHDT, CDR2 YYEEEE. The CDR3 runs 15 residues. J gave up 6 bases and V 3 bases, and 6 bases lay outside the gene matches. The CDR3 DNA reads as TGTGCCAGCAGCTGGACGGGACAGGGGATCAATGAGCAGTTCTTC. Translated: CASSWTGQGINEQFF.

CDR3 nucleotides: TGTGCCATCTGGGACTCTAACAGGAACGAGCAGTACTTC. This codes for CAIWDSNRNEQYF. The chain recombines TRBV27 with TRBJ2-7, with D maybe TRBD2 (6 bases). Trimming took 10 bases from V and 5 from J, leaving 18 bases between them. Germline V gene sequence: CDR1 MNHEY, CDR2 SMNVEV (reference sequence). There are 13 residues in the CDR3.

The gene calls are TRBV4-2 and TRBJ1-3; D remains unclear. The V and J ends lost 7 bases and 0 bases respectively, with 19 bases between them. The CDR3 runs to 17 residues. Per germline, CDR1 LGHNA and CDR2 YNFKEQ. CDR3 sequence (DNA): TGTGCCAGCAAGAGGGCGGGGAGTATTAACTCTGGAAACACCATATATTTT. Its protein product is CASKRAGSINSGNTIYF.

This chain joins TRBV13 and TRBJ2-7; D uncertain. The CDR3 runs 15 residues. The germline V gene has CDR1 PRHDT and CDR2 FYEKMQ (reference sequence). Trimming cost V 0 bases and J 5 bases, with 14 bases left between them. CDR3 nucleotides: TGTGCCAGCAGCTTAGGCCGAGGAGAGACCAACGAGCAGTACTTC. It specifies CASSLGRGETNEQYF.

The table lists this clone with many counts. CDR3 nucleotides: TGTGCCAGCAGGGCGCCACCGAAAACCGGGACAGGGTTTTTCAATGAGCAGTTCTTC. Translation gives CASRAPPKTGTGFFNEQFF. This chain connects TRBV27 to TRBJ2-1, with 9 bases identical to TRBD1. CDR3 length: 19 amino acids. Per the germline V gene, CDR1 is MNHEY and CDR2 is SMNVEV (reference sequence). With 6 bases clipped from V and 6 bases from J, the junction kept 21 bases outside the gene matches.

V gene TRBV27 combines with J gene TRBJ2-3; no clear D gene. The ends were cut back, 5 bases at V and 2 bases at J, with 11 bases in the middle. CDR3 length equals 14 residues. CDR1 is MNHEY, CDR2 SMNVEV, per germline (reference sequence). For the CDR3, the DNA is TGTGCCAGCAGTGCCCAGATCGTCACAGATACGCAGTATTTT. It yields the protein CASSAQIVTDTQYF.

This rearrangement joins TRBV7-6 to TRBJ2-2; 8 bases fit TRBD2. The ends lost 5 bases at V and 7 bases at J; junction bases unmatched: 3. The CDR3 is 13 residues long. The V gene's germline CDR1 is SGHVS and CDR2 FNYEAQ. The CDR3 DNA reads TGTGCCAGCAGCCAGAGCGGGAGCGGGGAGCTGTTTTTT. Protein sequence: CASSQSGSGELFF.

As regards this clone: Within the sample, other DNA sequences also encode this same CDR3. The CDR3 spells CASKDGIAVYNEQFF. CDR3 in DNA: TGTGCCAGCAAGGATGGTATAGCGGTTTACAATGAGCAGTTCTTC. The chain uses TRBV28 and TRBJ2-1; TRBD2 is a possible D gene (6 bases). Trimming removed 7 bases at V and 4 bases at J, with 17 bases between. CDR1 is MDHEN and CDR2 is SYDVKM in the germline V gene. CDR3 length equals 15 residues. The full variable domain, its missing parts supplied by reference TRBV28 and TRBJ2-1, is DVKVTQSSRYLVKRTGEKVFLECVQDMDHENMFWYRQDPGLGLRLIYFSYDVKMKEKGDIPEGYSVSREKKERFSLILESASTNQTSMYLCASKDGIAVYNEQFFGPGTRLTVL.

The chain couples TRBV30 to TRBJ1-1; 8 bases align to TRBD1. Germline V CDR1 and CDR2: GTSNPN, SVGIG (reference sequence). V was pared by 7 bases and J by 1 base, with 14 bases of the junction left unmatched. CDR3 length equals 16 residues. The CDR3 reads CASGWGPGTGNTEAFF. The DNA for the CDR3 is TGTGCCTCGGGCTGGGGGCCCGGGACAGGGAACACTGAAGCTTTCTTT.

The chain links TRBV10-3 to TRBJ2-7, with a tentative D call TRBD1 (6 bases). Germline V gene sequence: CDR1 ENHRY, CDR2 SYGVKD. Trimming removed 6 bases at V and 3 bases at J, with 18 bases between. The CDR3 totals 15 residues. CDR3: CAIRDTGTSSYEQYF. Written as DNA, the CDR3 is TGTGCCATCAGGGACACAGGGACCTCAAGCTACGAGCAGTACTTC.

The J gene is TRBJ2-5, the V gene TRBV7-9; possible D gene TRBD2, 6 bases. Germline CDR1 reads SEHNR; CDR2 reads FQNEAQ (reference sequence). The length of the CDR3 is 14 residues. Between the trimmed V and J ends, which lost 6 bases and 3 bases, there was a span of 14 bases. The CDR3 region is CASSTHRGKETQYF. CDR3 nucleotides: TGTGCCAGCAGTACCCATCGCGGGAAAGAGACCCAGTACTTC.

This sequence joins TRBV2 and TRBJ2-1; TRBD2 aligns across 12 bases. V trimming: 5 bases; J trimming: 6 bases; junction bases outside the gene matches: 14. The length of the CDR3 is 18 residues. Germline-derived CDR1 and CDR2 are SNHLY and FYNNEI. CDR3 nucleotides: TGTGCCAGCAGTCCCCCGGCGAGACTAGCGGGAGAGTCCAATGAGCAGTTCTTC. As protein: CASSPPARLAGESNEQFF.

This clone has only a few counts. The chain combines TRBV7-8 with TRBJ2-3; 7 positions match TRBD2. Germline V CDR1 and CDR2: SGHVS, FQNEAQ. V lost 5 bases and J lost 2; bases outside the gene matches: 7. This CDR3 has 15 amino acids. The CDR3 sequence: CASSPLAVNTDTQYF. For the CDR3, the DNA is TGTGCCAGCAGCCCCCTAGCGGTTAACACAGATACGCAGTATTTT.

The chain couples TRBV5-4 to TRBJ1-2; a weak D match, TRBD1 (5 bases). V was cut by 7 bases and J by 3 bases, with 19 bases left in between. The germline gives CDR1 SGHNT, CDR2 YYREEE (reference sequence). CDR3 size: 15 residues. CDR3 sequence (DNA): TGTGCCAGCGCCGGGGGGGGGTATGAGGACTATGGCTACACCTTC. It specifies CASAGGGYEDYGYTF.

The genes are TRBV9 and TRBJ2-7, with TRBD2 identical over 10 bases. Germline assignment: CDR1 SGDLS and CDR2 YYNGEE. The CDR3 runs to 15 residues. The ends lost 0 bases at V and 1 base at J; junction bases unmatched: 1. The CDR3 coding sequence is TGTGCCAGCAGCGTAGCTAGCGGGAGATCCTACGAGCAGTACTTC. It yields the protein CASSVASGRSYEQYF.

V usage is TRBV29-1 and J usage is TRBJ2-5; a possible D gene is TRBD1 (6 bases). The germline V and J ends were trimmed by 2 bases and 5 bases, with 15 bases remaining between them. CDR3 length: 14 amino acids. CDR1 and CDR2 (germline): SQVTM, ANQGSEA. CDR3 DNA: TGCAGCGTTGAAAGGGGGTCGGGTACGGAGACCCAGTACTTC. It translates to CSVERGSGTETQYF.

The chain uses TRBV29-1 and TRBJ2-5; maybe TRBD2 (7 bases). The J call may be wrong; the DNA end is better matched by TRBJ2-7. The CDR3 spans 13 residues. From germline, CDR1 is SQVTM and CDR2 ANQGSEA. CDR3 residues: CSVAVRGANEQYF. CDR3 sequence (DNA): TGCAGCGTTGCGGTTCGGGGGGCAAACGAGCAGTACTTC.

The V and J genes are TRBV11-2 and TRBJ1-3, with 8 bases lining up with TRBD1. Looked up from germline, CDR1 is SGHAT and CDR2 is FQNNGV. J was trimmed by 1 base and V by 4 bases; bases with no gene match: 3. The CDR3 runs 15 residues. In DNA form, the CDR3 reads TGTGCCAGCAGCTCGACAGGGGTATCTGGAAACACCATATATTTT. This translates into CASSSTGVSGNTIYF.

The genes are TRBV2 and TRBJ1-1; D gene unclear. The V and J ends lost 11 bases and 2 bases respectively, with 12 bases between them. CDR1 SNHLY and CDR2 FYNNEI come from the germline V gene. CDR3 length equals 12 residues. CDR3 region: CAQMGVNTEAFF. CDR3 DNA sequence: TGTGCCCAAATGGGCGTTAACACTGAAGCTTTCTTT.

The chain joins TRBV2 to TRBJ2-3; TRBD2 agrees at 13 bases. The germline V gene has CDR1 SNHLY and CDR2 FYNNEI. J was trimmed by 8 bases and V by 4 bases; bases with no gene match: 9. The CDR3 totals 16 residues. The CDR3 protein is CASSALAGGPRVTQYF. In DNA, the CDR3 is TGTGCCAGCAGTGCACTAGCGGGAGGGCCACGAGTTACGCAGTATTTT.

CDR3 sequence (DNA): TGTGCCAGCAGCCCGGGACTAGCGGGGCGGTCAGATACGCAGTATTTT. It yields the protein CASSPGLAGRSDTQYF. The chain has TRBV5-6 and TRBJ2-3; TRBD2 matches 13 bases. Germline CDR1 SGHDT, CDR2 YYEEEE. The CDR3 has 16 residues. V was pared by 4 bases and J by 4 bases, with 6 bases of the junction left unmatched.

The CDR3 loop reads CASSLGTRTGNGYTF. The DNA of the CDR3 is TGTGCCAGCAGCTTAGGTACCAGGACAGGGAATGGCTACACCTTC. The rearrangement uses TRBV7-8 and TRBJ1-2; 8 bases fit TRBD1. The germline gives CDR1 SGHVS, CDR2 FQNEAQ. The junction had 7 bases not matched to a gene; V was cut back by 1 base and J by 6 bases. CDR3 length: 15 residues.